This record concerns one T cell receptor beta chain sequence. Its antigen is still unknown. The CDR3 runs to 13 residues. Germline V CDR1 and CDR2: SGHNT, YYREEE (reference sequence). Trimming removed 4 bases at V and 7 bases at J, with 9 bases between. The record originates from a study of T cell responses to AZD1222 COVID-19 vaccine. Study-level points and caveats: Spike regions recognized by vaccine-associated CD4 TCRs spanned the protein, led by 160-218 and 743-854.

Sequenced by immunoSEQ multiplex PCR; TCRdb stores in-frame clones only, minus some. The sample shows about 210,000 clones, roughly 94% of them seen only once. Sequenced material: peripheral blood, taken 28 days after the second dose of the MenACWY control vaccine. The chain carries TRBV5-4 and TRBJ1-6; D not certain. The TCR comes from an adult who received the MenACWY meningococcal vaccine as a control. CDR3 bases: TGTGCCAGCAGCCGTAACCCAAATTCACCCCTCCACTTT. It codes for CASSRNPNSPLHF.